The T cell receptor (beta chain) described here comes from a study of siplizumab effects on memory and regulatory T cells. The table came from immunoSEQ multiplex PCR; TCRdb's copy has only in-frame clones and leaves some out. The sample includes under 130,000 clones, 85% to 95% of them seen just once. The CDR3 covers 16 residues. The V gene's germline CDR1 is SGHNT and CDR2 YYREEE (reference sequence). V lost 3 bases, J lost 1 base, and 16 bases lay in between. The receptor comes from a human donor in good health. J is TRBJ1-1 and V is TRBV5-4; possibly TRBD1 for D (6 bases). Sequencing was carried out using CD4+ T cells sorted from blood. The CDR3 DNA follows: TGTGCCAGCAGCTACAAACAAGGGGGGAAGAACACTGAAGCTTTCTTT. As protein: CASSYKQGGKNTEAFF.